This entry lists 2 T cell receptor beta chains sequenced from one sample in a study of control samples from healthy donors and cancer patients. Produced via immunoSEQ multiplex PCR; TCRdb's table is partial and in-frame only. The sample lists around 94,000 clones, 85% to 95% occurring once. Material for sequencing was blood. These receptors originate from a woman aged 25 to 39 in good health.

The J gene is TRBJ2-5, the V gene TRBV4-2; 7 nucleotides agree with TRBD2. V trimming: 0 bases; J trimming: 5 bases; junction bases outside the gene matches: 9. Germline CDR1 reads LGHNA; CDR2 reads YNFKEQ. There are 16 residues in the CDR3. The chain's CDR3 is CASSQDWTRSGETQYF. The CDR3 nucleotides are TGTGCCAGCAGCCAAGATTGGACTAGAAGTGGGGAGACCCAGTACTTC.

The chain is built from TRBV5-4 and TRBJ1-4, with D maybe TRBD1 (6 bases). Trimming stripped 4 bases from V and 5 bases from J, with 15 bases between. This CDR3 is 15 amino acids long. Germline V gene lookup returns CDR1 SGHNT and CDR2 YYREEE (reference sequence). The CDR3 sequence is CASSVSGQMNEKLFF. Written as DNA, the CDR3 is TGTGCCAGCAGCGTCTCTGGACAGATGAATGAAAAACTGTTTTTT.